This T cell receptor (beta chain) emerged from a study of blood T cell repertoires in COVID-19. CDR3 size: 14 residues. V lost 6 bases to trimming and J lost 1 base, with 12 bases between them. Germline assignment: CDR1 SNHLY and CDR2 FYNNEI. TCRdb's copy holds only in-frame clones and misses some; the assay was immunoSEQ multiplex PCR. Of about 75,000 clones detected, 70% to 90% appear once; the ten largest clones hold 6% to 7%. This TCR was sampled from a woman between 70 and 85 years old with acute or convalescent COVID-19. The source material was peripheral blood. This chain links TRBV2 with TRBJ1-1, with D hard to call. The CDR3 coding sequence is TGTGCCAGCAGCGGACGGCGGGGGAACACTGAAGCTTTCTTT. Encoded protein: CASSGRRGNTEAFF. The whole variable domain, filled in from reference TRBV2 and TRBJ1-1, reads EPEVTQTPSHQVTQMGQEVILRCVPISNHLYFYWYRQILGQKVEFLVSFYNNEISEKSEIFDDQFSVERPDGSNFTLKIRSTKLEDSAMYFCASSGRRGNTEAFFGQGTRLTVV.